The 8 T cell receptor beta chains below all came from one sample that was sequenced in a study of early stage breast cancer tumors. TCRdb's table, derived via immunoSEQ multiplex PCR, lists solely in-frame clones and lacks some. The sample has 9,500 to 10,000 clones, roughly 67% seen once; the top ten hold 10% to 15%. Sequenced input: breast tumor tissue. The receptors here all came from a person between 60 and 70 years old with breast cancer.

The chain carries TRBV19 and TRBJ2-1; D might be TRBD2 (5 bases). With 1 base removed from V and 0 bases from J, the gap between germline ends came to 13 bases. The CDR3 totals 17 residues. CDR1 is LNHDA and CDR2 is SQIVND in the germline V gene (reference sequence). In DNA form, the CDR3 reads TGTGCCAGTAGTATAGCTTTCGTCCGGGGCTCCTACAATGAGCAGTTCTTC. It translates to CASSIAFVRGSYNEQFF.

This clone was observed a few times. V and J are TRBV19 and TRBJ1-5, with D possibly TRBD1 on 5 matching bases. Germline assignment: CDR1 LNHDA and CDR2 SQIVND (reference sequence). CDR3 length: 15 amino acids. V was pared by 1 base and J by 0 bases, with 7 bases between. The CDR3 loop is CASSIAGSSNQPQHF. CDR3 nucleotides: TGTGCCAGTAGTATAGCAGGGTCTAGCAATCAGCCCCAGCATTTT.

The chain has TRBV30 and TRBJ1-3; D not certain. There are 14 residues in the CDR3. With 1 base removed from V and 0 bases from J, the gap between germline ends came to 7 bases. Germline CDR1 and CDR2: GTSNPN and SVGIG (reference sequence). DNA for the CDR3: TGTGCCTGGAGTGAACTGAACTCTGGAAACACCATATATTTT. Encoded protein: CAWSELNSGNTIYF.

The CDR3 nucleotides read TGTGCCACCACCTGTGAGGATTCCCCTTCCGAGCAGTACTTC. Amino acids: CATTCEDSPSEQYF. J is TRBJ2-7 and V is TRBV15, with no clear D. The germline V gene has CDR1 LNHNV and CDR2 YYDKDF (reference sequence). This CDR3 has 14 amino acids. The germline V and J ends were trimmed by 7 bases and 6 bases, with 19 bases remaining between them. Complete variable domain (other parts from reference TRBV15 and TRBJ2-7): DAMVIQNPRYQVTQFGKPVTLSCSQTLNHNVMYWYQQKSSQAPKLLFHYYDKDFNNEADTPDNFQSRRPNTSFCFLDIRSPGLGDTAMYLCATTCEDSPSEQYFGPGTRLTVT.

The chain joins TRBV27 to TRBJ2-3, with TRBD1 matching 10 bases. This CDR3 is 15 amino acids long. Unmatched junction bases numbered 4, after V lost 5 bases and J lost 2 bases. Germline CDR1 is MNHEY and CDR2 is SMNVEV (reference sequence). CDR3 in DNA: TGTGCCAGCAGTGGGGACAGGGGCTACACAGATACGCAGTATTTT. Amino acids: CASSGDRGYTDTQYF.

The chain couples TRBV18 to TRBJ1-1; TRBD1 agrees at 7 bases. V gave up 4 bases and J gave up 4 bases; unmatched junction bases: 3. This CDR3 region has 13 residues. The germline V gene has CDR1 KGHSH and CDR2 LQKENI. The CDR3 loop is CASSRPGGTEAFF. The CDR3 DNA reads as TGTGCCAGCTCACGACCAGGGGGCACTGAAGCTTTCTTT.

The chain combines TRBV7-2 with TRBJ2-7, with D perhaps assigned TRBD1 or TRBD2 (5 bases each). The CDR3 covers 16 residues. V was cut by 5 bases and J by 0 bases, with 17 bases left in between. Germline assignment: CDR1 SGHTA and CDR2 FQGNSA. The CDR3 reads CASSISAGTSSYEQYF. DNA of the CDR3: TGTGCCAGCAGCATATCGGCCGGGACGTCCTCCTACGAGCAGTACTTC.

The chain has TRBV4-1 and TRBJ1-1; D might be TRBD1 (5 bases). CDR1 is MGHRA, CDR2 YSYEKL, per germline. The CDR3 is made up of 15 amino acids. Deletions cut 1 base from V and 0 bases from J, with 9 bases between. CDR3 loop: CASSQGGVMNTEAFF. In nucleotides, the CDR3 is TGCGCCAGCAGCCAAGGGGGGGTGATGAACACTGAAGCTTTCTTT.